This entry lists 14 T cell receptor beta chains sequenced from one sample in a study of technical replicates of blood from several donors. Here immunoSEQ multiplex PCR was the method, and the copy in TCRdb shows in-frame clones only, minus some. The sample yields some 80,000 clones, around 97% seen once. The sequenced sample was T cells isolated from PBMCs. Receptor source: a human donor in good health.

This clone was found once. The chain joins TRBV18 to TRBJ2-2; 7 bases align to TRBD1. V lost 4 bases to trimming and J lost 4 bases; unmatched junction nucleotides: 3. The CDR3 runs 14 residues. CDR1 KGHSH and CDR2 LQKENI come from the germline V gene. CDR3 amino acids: CASSLGTVTGELFF. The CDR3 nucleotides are TGTGCCAGCTCACTTGGGACAGTCACCGGGGAGCTGTTTTTT.

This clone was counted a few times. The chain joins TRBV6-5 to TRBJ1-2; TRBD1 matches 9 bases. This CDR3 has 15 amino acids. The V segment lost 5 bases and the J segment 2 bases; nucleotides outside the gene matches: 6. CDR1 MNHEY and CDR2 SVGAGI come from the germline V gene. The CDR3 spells CASSTSGTGNYGYTF. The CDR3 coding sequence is TGTGCCAGCAGTACCTCCGGGACAGGGAACTATGGCTACACCTTC.

The CDR3 DNA is TGCGCCAGCAGCAAAACTAGATTCAATGAGCAGTTCTTC. Protein: CASSKTRFNEQFF. The genes are TRBV4-1 and TRBJ2-1; tentatively, D is TRBD2 (5 bases). Trimming shortened V by 5 bases and J by 6 bases, and 11 bases separated the two germline ends. The length of the CDR3 is 13 residues. Germline CDR1 reads MGHRA; CDR2 reads YSYEKL.

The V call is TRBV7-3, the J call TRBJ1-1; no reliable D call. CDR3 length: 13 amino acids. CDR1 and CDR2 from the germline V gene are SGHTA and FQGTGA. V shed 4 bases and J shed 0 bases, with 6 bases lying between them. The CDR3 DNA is TGTGCCAGCAGCTGGGCCATGAACACTGAAGCTTTCTTT. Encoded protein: CASSWAMNTEAFF. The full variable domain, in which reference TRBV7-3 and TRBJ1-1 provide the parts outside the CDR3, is GAGVSQTPSNKVTEKGKYVELRCDPISGHTALYWYRQSLGQGPEFLIYFQGTGAADDSGLPNDRFFAVRPEGSVSTLKIQRTERGDSAVYLCASSWAMNTEAFFGQGTRLTVV.

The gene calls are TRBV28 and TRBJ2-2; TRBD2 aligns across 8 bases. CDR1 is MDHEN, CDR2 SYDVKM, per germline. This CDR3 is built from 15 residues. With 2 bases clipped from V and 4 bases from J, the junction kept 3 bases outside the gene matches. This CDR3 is CASSLLSGGTGELFF. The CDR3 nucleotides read TGTGCCAGCAGTTTACTAAGCGGGGGCACCGGGGAGCTGTTTTTT.

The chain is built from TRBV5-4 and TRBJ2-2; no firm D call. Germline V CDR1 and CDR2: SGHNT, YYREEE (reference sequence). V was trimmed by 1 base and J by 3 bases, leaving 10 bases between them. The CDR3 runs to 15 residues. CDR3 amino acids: CASSLSGLDTGELFF. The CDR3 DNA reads TGTGCCAGCAGCTTGTCAGGTCTGGACACCGGGGAGCTGTTTTTT.

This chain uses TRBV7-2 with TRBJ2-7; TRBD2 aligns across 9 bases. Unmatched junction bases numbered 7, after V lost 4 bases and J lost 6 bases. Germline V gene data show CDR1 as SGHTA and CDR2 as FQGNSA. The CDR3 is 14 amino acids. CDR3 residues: CASSSLAGMLEQYF. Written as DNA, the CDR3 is TGTGCCAGCAGCTCCCTAGCGGGGATGCTCGAGCAGTACTTC.

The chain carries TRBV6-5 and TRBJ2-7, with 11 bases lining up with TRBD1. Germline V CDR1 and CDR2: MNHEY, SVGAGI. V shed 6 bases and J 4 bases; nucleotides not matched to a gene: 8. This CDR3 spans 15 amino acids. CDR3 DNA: TGTGCCAGCAGCAAAGGGACAGGGGGTCCGTACGAGCAGTACTTC. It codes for CASSKGTGGPYEQYF.

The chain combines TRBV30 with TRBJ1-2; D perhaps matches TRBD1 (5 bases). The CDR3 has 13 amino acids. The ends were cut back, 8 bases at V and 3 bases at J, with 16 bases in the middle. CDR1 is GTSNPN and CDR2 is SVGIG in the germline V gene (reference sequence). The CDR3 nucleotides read TGTGCCCGGGTCGACAAAGGGGACTATGGCTACACCTTC. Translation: CARVDKGDYGYTF. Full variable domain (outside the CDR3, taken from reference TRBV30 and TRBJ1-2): SQTIHQWPATLVQPVGSPLSLECTVEGTSNPNLYWYRQAAGRGLQLLFYSVGIGQISSEVPQNLSASRPQDRQFILSSKKLLLSDSGFYLCARVDKGDYGYTFGSGTRLTVV.

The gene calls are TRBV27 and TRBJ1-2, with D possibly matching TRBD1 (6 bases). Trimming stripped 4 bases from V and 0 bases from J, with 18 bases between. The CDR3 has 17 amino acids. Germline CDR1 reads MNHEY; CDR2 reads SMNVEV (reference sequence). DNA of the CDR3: TGTGCCAGCAGTTCGGGGCCTTTACAGGGAGCTAACTATGGCTACACCTTC. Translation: CASSSGPLQGANYGYTF.

CDR3: CASSIPLADYNEQFF. As DNA, the CDR3 is TGCGCCAGCAGCATTCCACTAGCGGACTACAATGAGCAGTTCTTC. The chain uses TRBV5-1 and TRBJ2-1; 8 positions match TRBD2. Trimming cost V 4 bases and J 3 bases; bases outside gene matches: 6. The CDR3 length is 15 residues. Per the germline V gene, CDR1 is SGHRS and CDR2 is YFSETQ.

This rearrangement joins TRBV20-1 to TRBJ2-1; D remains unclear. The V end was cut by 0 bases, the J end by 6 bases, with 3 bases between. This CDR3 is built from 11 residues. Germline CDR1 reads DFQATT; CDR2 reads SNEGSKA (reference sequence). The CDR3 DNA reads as TGCAGTGCTAGAGATCGCAATGAGCAGTTCTTC. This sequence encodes CSARDRNEQFF.

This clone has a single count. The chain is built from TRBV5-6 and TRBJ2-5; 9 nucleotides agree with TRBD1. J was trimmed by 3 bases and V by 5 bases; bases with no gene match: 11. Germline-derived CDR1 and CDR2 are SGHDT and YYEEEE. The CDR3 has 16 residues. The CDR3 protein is CASSLFPTGGEETQYF. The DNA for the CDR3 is TGTGCCAGCAGTTTATTCCCGACAGGGGGAGAAGAGACCCAGTACTTC.

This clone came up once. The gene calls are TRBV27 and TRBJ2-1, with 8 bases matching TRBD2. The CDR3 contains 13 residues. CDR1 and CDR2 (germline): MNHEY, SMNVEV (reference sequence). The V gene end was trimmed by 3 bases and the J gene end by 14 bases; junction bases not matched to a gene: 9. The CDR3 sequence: CASSFRAGGMEFF. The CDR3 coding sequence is TGTGCCAGCAGTTTTAGGGCGGGAGGTATGGAGTTCTTC.